The 6 T cell receptor beta chains listed next were all sequenced from one sample in a study of T cell responses to AZD1222 COVID-19 vaccine. This table comes from immunoSEQ multiplex PCR, and its TCRdb copy is limited to in-frame clones, with some not included. The sample contains more than 110,000 clones, roughly 90% of which appear only once. This specimen was peripheral blood, taken 28 days after the second AZD1222 dose. Receptors were obtained from an adult who received the AZD1222 COVID-19 vaccine.

The chain has TRBV19 and TRBJ2-3; TRBD1 aligns across 7 bases. Germline CDR1 reads LNHDA; CDR2 reads SQIVND (reference sequence). Losses at the gene ends were 4 bases for V and 1 base for J; bases not matched to a gene: 8. The CDR3 is 16 residues long. This chain's CDR3 is CASSTLPGQRTDTQYF. In nucleotides, the CDR3 is TGTGCCAGTAGTACACTCCCGGGACAGCGCACAGATACGCAGTATTTT.

The V and J genes are TRBV29-1 and TRBJ2-7; TRBD2 aligns across 14 bases. There are 13 residues in the CDR3. Germline CDR1 is SQVTM and CDR2 is ANQGSEA. The J segment lost 6 bases and the V segment lost 4 bases, leaving 2 bases of the junction unmatched. The CDR3 coding sequence is TGCAGCGTTGGAGGACTAGCGGGGGGCGAGCAGTACTTC. Encoded protein: CSVGGLAGGEQYF.

The V gene is TRBV5-1, the J gene TRBJ2-3, with 10 bases fitting TRBD2. The CDR3 is 17 amino acids. Trimming removed 1 base from V and 4 bases from J; junction bases left unmatched: 9. Germline loops: CDR1 SGHRS, CDR2 YFSETQ. The CDR3 region has the DNA TGCGCCAGCAGCTTGAGGGGGGATGGACTAGCGGCAGATACGCAGTATTTT. Amino acids: CASSLRGDGLAADTQYF.

V usage is TRBV3-1 (or the pseudogene TRBV3-2) and J usage is TRBJ2-7, with D hard to call. The CDR3 totals 11 residues. The germline CDR1 and CDR2 sequences are LGHDT and YNNKEL (reference sequence). The germline V and J ends were trimmed by 2 bases and 4 bases, with 3 bases remaining between them. The CDR3 DNA follows: TGTGCCAGCAGCCAAATATACGAGCAGTACTTC. It translates to CASSQIYEQYF.

The chain carries TRBV7-9 and TRBJ2-7; 15 bases map to TRBD2. The J segment lost 7 bases and the V segment lost 5 bases, leaving 6 bases of the junction unmatched. Germline-derived CDR1 and CDR2 are SEHNR and FQNEAQ (reference sequence). The CDR3 runs 15 residues. In nucleotides, the CDR3 is TGTGCCAGCAGCCAGGGACTAGCGGGAGGAGGGGAGCAGTACTTC. Translating it yields CASSQGLAGGGEQYF.

The V gene is TRBV5-1, the J gene TRBJ2-7; 8 nucleotides agree with TRBD1. The CDR3 loop spans 14 amino acids. Germline V gene data show CDR1 as SGHRS and CDR2 as YFSETQ. The J segment lost 6 bases and the V segment lost 0 bases, leaving 5 bases of the junction unmatched. CDR3 residues: CASSLAGTGAEQYF. The CDR3 region has the DNA TGCGCCAGCAGCTTGGCCGGGACAGGCGCCGAGCAGTACTTC.